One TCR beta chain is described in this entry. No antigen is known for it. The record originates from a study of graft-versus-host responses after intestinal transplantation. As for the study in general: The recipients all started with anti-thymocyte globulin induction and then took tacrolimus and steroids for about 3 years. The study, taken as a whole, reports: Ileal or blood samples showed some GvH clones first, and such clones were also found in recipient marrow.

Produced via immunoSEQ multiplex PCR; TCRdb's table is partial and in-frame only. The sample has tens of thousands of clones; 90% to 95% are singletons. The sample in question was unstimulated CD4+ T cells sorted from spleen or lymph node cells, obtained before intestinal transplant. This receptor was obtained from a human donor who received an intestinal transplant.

The CDR3 region is CASSPMMTGEKNIQYF. For the CDR3, the DNA is TGTGCCAGCAGCCCAATGATGACAGGGGAGAAGAACATTCAGTACTTC. This chain uses TRBV9 with TRBJ2-4; TRBD1 matches 8 bases. With 4 bases clipped from V and 7 bases from J, the junction kept 13 bases outside the gene matches. Germline V gene lookup returns CDR1 SGDLS and CDR2 YYNGEE. The CDR3 runs 16 residues.